This T cell receptor beta chain was identified in a study of vaccination and CD4 T cells after COVID-19. The treatment: roughly ten-day PBMC culture with coronavirus spike peptide pools or control peptides (ViraFEST assay). Comment on this clonotype: The antigen is undetermined.

With the Oncomine TCR Beta short-read assay, DNA from cultured CD4+ T cells was sequenced. MiXCR, applied by TCRdb to the PCR reads, yields one record per CDR3 protein. The sample lists just over 20,000 distinct CDR3 sequences, under 75% occurring once. Trimming took off 0 bases at V and 5 bases at J, with 10 bases between the two ends. The CDR3 consists of 14 residues. The germline V gene has CDR1 SGHTA and CDR2 FQGNSA. The chain employs TRBV7-2 and TRBJ1-2; possibly TRBD1 for D (5 bases). Source material: CD4+ T cells from blood, cultured in vitro. The receptor was derived from a human donor who had recovered from COVID-19. The CDR3 DNA reads TGTGCCAGCAGCTTAGCGAGGCAGGGATATGGCTACACCTTC. Translating it yields CASSLARQGYGYTF. The whole variable domain, filled in from reference TRBV7-2 and TRBJ1-2, reads GAGVSQSPSNKVTEKGKDVELRCDPISGHTALYWYRQSLGQGLEFLIYFQGNSAPDKSGLPSDRFSAERTGGSVSTLTIQRTQQEDSAVYLCASSLARQGYGYTFGSGTRLTVV.